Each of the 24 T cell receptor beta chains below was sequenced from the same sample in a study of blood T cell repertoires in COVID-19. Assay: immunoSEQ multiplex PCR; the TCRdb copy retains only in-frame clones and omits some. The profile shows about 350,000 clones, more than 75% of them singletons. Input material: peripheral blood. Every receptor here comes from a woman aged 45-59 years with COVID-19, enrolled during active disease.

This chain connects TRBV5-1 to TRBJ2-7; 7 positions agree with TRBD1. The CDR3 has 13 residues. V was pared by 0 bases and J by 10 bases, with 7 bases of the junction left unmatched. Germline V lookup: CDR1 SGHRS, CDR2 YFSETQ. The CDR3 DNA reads TGCGCCAGCAGCTTGGGACAGGGACCACCCCAGTACTTC. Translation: CASSLGQGPPQYF. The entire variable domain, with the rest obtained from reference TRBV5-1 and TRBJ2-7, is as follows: KAGVTQTPRYLIKTRGQQVTLSCSPISGHRSVSWYQQTPGQGLQFLFEYFSETQRNKGNFPGRFSGRQFSNSRSEMNVSTLELGDSALYLCASSLGQGPPQYFGPGTRLTVT.

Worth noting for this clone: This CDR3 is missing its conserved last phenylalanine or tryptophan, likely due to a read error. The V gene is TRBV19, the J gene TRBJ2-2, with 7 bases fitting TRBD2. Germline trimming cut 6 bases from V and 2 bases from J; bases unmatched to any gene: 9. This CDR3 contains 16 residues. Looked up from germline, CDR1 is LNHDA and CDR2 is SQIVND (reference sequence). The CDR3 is CASRSLGTINTGELFS. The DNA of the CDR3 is TGTGCCAGTAGAAGTCTCGGGACTATAAACACCGGGGAGCTGTTTTCT.

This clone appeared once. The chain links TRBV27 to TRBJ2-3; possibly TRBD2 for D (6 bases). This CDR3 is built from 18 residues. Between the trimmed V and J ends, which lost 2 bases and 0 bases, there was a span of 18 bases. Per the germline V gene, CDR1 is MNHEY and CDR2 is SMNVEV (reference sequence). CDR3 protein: CASSLIFSGVPSTDTQYF. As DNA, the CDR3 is TGTGCCAGCAGTTTAATCTTCTCGGGAGTTCCTAGCACAGATACGCAGTATTTT.

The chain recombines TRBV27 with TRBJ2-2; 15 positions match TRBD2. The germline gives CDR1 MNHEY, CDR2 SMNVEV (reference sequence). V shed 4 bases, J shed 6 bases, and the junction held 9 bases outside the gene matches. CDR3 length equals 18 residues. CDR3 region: CASSSRTSGRALPGELFF. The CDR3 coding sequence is TGTGCCAGCAGTTCCCGGACTAGCGGGAGGGCCCTCCCCGGGGAGCTGTTTTTT.

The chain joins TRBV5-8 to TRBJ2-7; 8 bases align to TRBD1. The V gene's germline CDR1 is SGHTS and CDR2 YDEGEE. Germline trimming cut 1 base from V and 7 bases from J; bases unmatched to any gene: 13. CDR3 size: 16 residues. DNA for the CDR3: TGTGCCAGCAGCTTGCCCTCCGGGACAGGTGACCTAGAGCAGTACTTC. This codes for CASSLPSGTGDLEQYF. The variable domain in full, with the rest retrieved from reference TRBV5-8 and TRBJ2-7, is EAGVTQSPTHLIKTRGQQATLRCSPISGHTSVYWYQQALGLGLQFLLWYDEGEERNRGNFPPRFSGRQFPNYSSELNVNALELEDSALYLCASSLPSGTGDLEQYFGPGTRLTVT.

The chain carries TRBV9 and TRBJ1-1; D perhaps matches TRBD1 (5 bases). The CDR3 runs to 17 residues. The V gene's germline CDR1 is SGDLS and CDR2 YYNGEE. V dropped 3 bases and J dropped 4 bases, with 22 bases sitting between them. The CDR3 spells CASSATSGARGFTEAFF. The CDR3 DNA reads TGTGCCAGCAGCGCAACCAGCGGGGCGCGGGGTTTCACTGAAGCTTTCTTT. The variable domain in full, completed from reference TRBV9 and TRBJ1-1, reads DSGVTQTPKHLITATGQRVTLRCSPRSGDLSVYWYQQSLDQGLQFLIQYYNGEERAKGNILERFSAQQFPDLHSELNLSSLELGDSALYFCASSATSGARGFTEAFFGQGTRLTVV.

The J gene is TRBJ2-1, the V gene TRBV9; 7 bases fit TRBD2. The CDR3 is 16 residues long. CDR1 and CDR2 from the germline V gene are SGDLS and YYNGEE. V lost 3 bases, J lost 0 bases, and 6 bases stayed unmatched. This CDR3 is CASSARGGSSYNEQFF. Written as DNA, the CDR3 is TGTGCCAGCAGCGCAAGGGGCGGGAGCTCCTACAATGAGCAGTTCTTC.

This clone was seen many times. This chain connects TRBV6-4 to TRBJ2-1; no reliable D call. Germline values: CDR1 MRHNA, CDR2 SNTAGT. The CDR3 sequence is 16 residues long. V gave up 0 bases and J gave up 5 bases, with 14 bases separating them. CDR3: CASSDSNRPIHNEQFF. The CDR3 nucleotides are TGTGCCAGCAGTGACTCTAACAGACCAATTCACAATGAGCAGTTCTTC.

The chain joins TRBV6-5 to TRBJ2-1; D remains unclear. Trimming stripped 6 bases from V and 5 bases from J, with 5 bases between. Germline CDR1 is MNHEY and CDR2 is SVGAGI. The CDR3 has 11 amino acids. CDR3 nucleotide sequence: TGTGCCAGCAGGTTAAACAATGAGCAGTTCTTC. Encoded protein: CASRLNNEQFF.

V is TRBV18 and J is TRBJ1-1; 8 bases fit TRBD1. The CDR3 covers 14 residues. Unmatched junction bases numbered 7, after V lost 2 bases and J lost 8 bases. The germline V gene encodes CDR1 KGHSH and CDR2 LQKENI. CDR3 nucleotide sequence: TGTGCCAGCTCACCAACTACCAGGGACAGGGAAGCTTTCTTT. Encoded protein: CASSPTTRDREAFF.

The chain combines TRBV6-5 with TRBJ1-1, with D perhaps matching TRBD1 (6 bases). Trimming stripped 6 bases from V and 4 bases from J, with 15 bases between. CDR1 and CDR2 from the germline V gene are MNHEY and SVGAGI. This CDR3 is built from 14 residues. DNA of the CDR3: TGTGCCAGCAGGACCAGGGGATTTAGCACTGAAGCTTTCTTT. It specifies CASRTRGFSTEAFF.

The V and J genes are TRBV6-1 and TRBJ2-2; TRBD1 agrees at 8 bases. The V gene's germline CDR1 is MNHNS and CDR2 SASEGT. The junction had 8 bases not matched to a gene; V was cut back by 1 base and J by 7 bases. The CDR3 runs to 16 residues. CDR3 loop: CASSEGAGGRFGELFF. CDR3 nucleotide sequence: TGTGCCAGCAGTGAAGGGGCAGGGGGCAGGTTCGGGGAGCTGTTTTTT.

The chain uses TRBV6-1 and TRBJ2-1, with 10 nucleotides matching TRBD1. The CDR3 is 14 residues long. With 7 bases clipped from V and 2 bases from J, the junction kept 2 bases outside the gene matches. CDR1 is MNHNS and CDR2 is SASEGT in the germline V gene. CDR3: CASTGTGAYNEQFF. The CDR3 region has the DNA TGTGCCAGCACGGGGACAGGGGCCTACAATGAGCAGTTCTTC.

The DNA for the CDR3 is TGTGCCAGCAGTTACCTCGGTGAAGCTTTCTTT. Amino acids: CASSYLGEAFF. This rearrangement joins TRBV6-2 or TRBV6-3 to TRBJ1-1; D call uncertain. Germline values: CDR1 MNHEY, CDR2 SVGEGT. The CDR3 runs to 11 residues. V shed 2 bases and J shed 7 bases, with 5 bases lying between them.

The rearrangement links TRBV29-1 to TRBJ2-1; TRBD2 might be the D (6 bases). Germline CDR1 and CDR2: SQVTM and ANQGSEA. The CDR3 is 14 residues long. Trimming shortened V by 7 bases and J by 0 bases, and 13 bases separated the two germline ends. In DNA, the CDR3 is TGCAGCGCCTCGGGAGTGGGCTCCTACAATGAGCAGTTCTTC. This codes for CSASGVGSYNEQFF.

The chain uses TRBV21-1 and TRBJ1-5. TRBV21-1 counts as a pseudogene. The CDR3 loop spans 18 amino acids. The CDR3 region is CASSKEVRGAGSNQPQHF. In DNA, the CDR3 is TGTGCCAGCAGCAAAGAGGTCCGGGGGGCCGGTAGCAATCAGCCCCAGCATTTT.

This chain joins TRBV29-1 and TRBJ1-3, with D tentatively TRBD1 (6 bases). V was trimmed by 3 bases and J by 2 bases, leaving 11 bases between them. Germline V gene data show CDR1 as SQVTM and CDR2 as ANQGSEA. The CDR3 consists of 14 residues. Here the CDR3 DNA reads TGCAGCGTTGAGTATGGACAGACTGGAAACACCATATATTTT. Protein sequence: CSVEYGQTGNTIYF.

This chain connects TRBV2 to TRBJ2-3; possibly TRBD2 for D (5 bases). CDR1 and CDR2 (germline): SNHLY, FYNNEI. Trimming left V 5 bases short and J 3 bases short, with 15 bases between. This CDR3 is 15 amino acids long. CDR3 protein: CASSLGLPGTDTQYF. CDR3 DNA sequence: TGTGCCAGCAGTCTAGGGCTCCCGGGAACAGATACGCAGTATTTT.

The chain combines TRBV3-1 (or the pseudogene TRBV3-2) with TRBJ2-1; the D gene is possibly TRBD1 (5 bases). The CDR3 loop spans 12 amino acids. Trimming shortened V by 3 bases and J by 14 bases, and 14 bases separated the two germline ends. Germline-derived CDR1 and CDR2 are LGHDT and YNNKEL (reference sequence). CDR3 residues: CASSHAAGWKFF. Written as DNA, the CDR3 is TGTGCCAGCAGCCATGCTGCAGGGTGGAAGTTCTTC.

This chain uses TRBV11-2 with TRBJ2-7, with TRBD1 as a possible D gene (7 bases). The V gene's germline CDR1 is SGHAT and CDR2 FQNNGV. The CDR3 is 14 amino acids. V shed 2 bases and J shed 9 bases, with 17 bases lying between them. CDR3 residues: CASSLSSGGTSQYF. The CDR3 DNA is TGTGCCAGCAGCTTATCTTCAGGGGGGACGTCGCAGTACTTC.

CDR3 sequence: CASSRGAYGELFF. CDR3 DNA: TGTGCCAGCAGTCGGGGGGCGTACGGGGAGCTGTTTTTT. The rearrangement uses TRBV6-5 and TRBJ2-2, with D perhaps matching TRBD2 (7 bases). There are 13 residues in the CDR3. Trimming took off 5 bases at V and 7 bases at J, with 11 bases between the two ends. Looked up from germline, CDR1 is MNHEY and CDR2 is SVGAGI.

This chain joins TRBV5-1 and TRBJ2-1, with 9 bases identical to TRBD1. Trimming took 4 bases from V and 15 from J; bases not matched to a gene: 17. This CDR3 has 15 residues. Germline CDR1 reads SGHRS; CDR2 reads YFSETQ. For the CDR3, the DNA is TGCGCCAGCAGCCCCTGGGGGGACAGGGAGTTCCTAGGGTTCTTC. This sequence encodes CASSPWGDREFLGFF.

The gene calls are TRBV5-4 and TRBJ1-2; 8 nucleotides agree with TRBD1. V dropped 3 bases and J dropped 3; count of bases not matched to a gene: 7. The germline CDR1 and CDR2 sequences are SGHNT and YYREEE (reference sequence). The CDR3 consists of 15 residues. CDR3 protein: CASSWGPGQDYGYTF. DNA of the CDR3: TGTGCCAGCAGCTGGGGTCCGGGACAGGACTATGGCTACACCTTC. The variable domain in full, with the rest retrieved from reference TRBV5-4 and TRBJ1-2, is ETGVTQSPTHLIKTRGQQVTLRCSSQSGHNTVSWYQQALGQGPQFIFQYYREEENGRGNFPPRFSGLQFPNYSSELNVNALELDDSALYLCASSWGPGQDYGYTFGSGTRLTVV.

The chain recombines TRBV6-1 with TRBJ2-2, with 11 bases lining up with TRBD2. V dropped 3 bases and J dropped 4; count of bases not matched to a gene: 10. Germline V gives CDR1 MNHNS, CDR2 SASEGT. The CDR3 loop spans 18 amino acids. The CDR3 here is CASSDPPLAGGPTGELFF. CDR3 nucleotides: TGTGCCAGCAGTGACCCTCCCCTAGCGGGAGGCCCCACCGGGGAGCTGTTTTTT.